The rows below give T cell receptor beta chains drawn from one sample of a study of blood T cell repertoires in COVID-19. The assay was immunoSEQ multiplex PCR, and TCRdb's table has in-frame clones only and misses some. The table shows fewer than 80,000 clones, with around 91% occurring only once. Sequencing was performed on peripheral blood. Receptors originate from a man in his forties or fifties with acute or convalescent COVID-19. Both conserved end residues are trimmed from each CDR3. The D gene is left open where the match is weak.

TRBV5-1 | . | 18 | ASSLDATGHTRLAKNIQY
TRBV29-1 | . | 10 | SVHLSPDTQY
TRBV7-9 | TRBD2 | 15 | ASSLGTLAERDNEQF
TRBV7-9 | . | 12 | ASSLGTEKNIQY
TRBV19 | . | 11 | ASSISAGNTIY
TRBV6-5 | TRBD1 | 11 | ASRDREVRGYT
TRBV18 | . | 12 | ASSPKELYGEQF
TRBV9 | . | 13 | ASSAPRGAGTEAF
TRBV19 | . | 14 | ASSILGSANTGELF
TRBV9 | . | 13 | ASSVVAGTGNTIY
TRBV7-9 | TRBD2 | 15 | ASSLRLAGDRSYEQY
TRBV19 | TRBD1 | 13 | ASSIRQGRNNEQY
TRBV9 | TRBD2 | 15 | ASSVGRAGAVGETQY
TRBV24-1 | . | 14 | ATSDRGTRDTDTQY
TRBV18 | . | 12 | ASSPLGSSYEQY
TRBV2 | TRBD1 | 12 | ASSGTGYAYGYT
TRBV18 | TRBD1 | 15 | ASSQGFKGQGSYEQY
TRBV5-1 | . | 12 | ASSQGSVIYEQY
TRBV5-5 | TRBD1 | 14 | ASSPPAGTENEKLF
TRBV10-2 | . | 13 | ASSSAGRPNYGYT
TRBV4-1 | TRBD1 | 15 | ASSQLTGGTTNEKLF
TRBV5-4 | . | 10 | ASSPSWNEQF
TRBV4-3 | . | 13 | ASSQDRGWGETQY
TRBV20-1 | . | 9 | SASSADTQY
TRBV19 | . | 13 | ASSIGAGLQETQY
TRBV11-2 | . | 11 | ASSPGLYVEQY
TRBV24-1 | TRBD2 | 14 | ATSVLQREYQETQY
TRBV19 | . | 13 | ASSIWEALGNEQF
TRBV5-1 | . | 12 | ASSLAGASTEAF
TRBV7-6 | TRBD2 | 14 | ASSPLLAGVYYEQY
TRBV7-9 | . | 10 | ASSLQNEKLF
TRBV24-1 | . | 13 | ATSEGQGGNQPQH
TRBV7-8 | . | 14 | ASTPFTGVATGELF
TRBV12-5 | . | 11 | ASGDGGASPLH
TRBV4-2 | . | 14 | ASSQGPGDGGNTIY
TRBV12-5 | TRBD1 | 13 | ASGGRQGSEQPQH
TRBV11-3 | TRBD2 | 13 | ASSSRTSGADTQY
TRBV11-2 | TRBD1 | 13 | ASSLDRAFVSPLH
TRBV21-1 | . | 15 | ASSKGRQPISNQPQH
TRBV6-6 | TRBD1 | 15 | ASSPLGTDFSGNTIY
TRBV19 | TRBD2 | 14 | ASSMEASGIGNEQF
TRBV30 | TRBD2 | 16 | APRGLAGGPGAVETQY
TRBV7-6 | TRBD1 | 14 | ASSSRTGHNTGELF
TRBV7-2 | TRBD2 | 15 | ASSLVGTSGALDTQY
TRBV5-4 | TRBD1 | 14 | ASSSPRTGPLYGYT
TRBV7-9 | . | 13 | ASSPQGGENTEAF
TRBV6-5 | . | 11 | ASSIGQRYEQY
TRBV2 | . | 14 | ASRSQSGLAGNTIY
TRBV5-1 | . | 12 | ASSKESSYNEQF
TRBV29-1 | . | 14 | SVGVRPRQSSYEQY
TRBV10-3 | TRBD2 | 12 | AISGTSSVNEQF